Listed here are 17 T cell receptor beta chains from one sample, sequenced in a study of blood T cell repertoires in COVID-19. Profiled with immunoSEQ multiplex PCR; TCRdb holds only in-frame clones, not every one. The sample yields over 250,000 clones, over 80% seen once. Sequencing was done on a sample of peripheral blood. Receptor source: a woman in her 50s with COVID-19, enrolled during active disease.

J is TRBJ2-7 and V is TRBV7-3; 7 positions agree with TRBD1. V trimming: 5 bases; J trimming: 1 base; junction bases outside the gene matches: 8. The CDR3 consists of 15 residues. The germline V gene has CDR1 SGHTA and CDR2 FQGTGA. In nucleotides, the CDR3 is TGTGCCAGCAGCATGACAGGGACCCTGTCCTACGAGCAGTACTTC. Translated: CASSMTGTLSYEQYF.

The chain recombines TRBV6-5 with TRBJ2-4, with TRBD2 identical over 7 bases. The V gene end was trimmed by 5 bases and the J gene end by 10 bases; junction bases not matched to a gene: 8. From germline, CDR1 is MNHEY and CDR2 SVGAGI. The CDR3 contains 13 residues. The CDR3: CASSNGRTTIQYF. CDR3 nucleotides: TGTGCCAGCAGTAACGGGAGGACCACGATTCAGTACTTC.

V usage is TRBV4-3 and J usage is TRBJ1-2; D is undetermined. Germline-derived CDR1 and CDR2 are LGHNA and YSLEER. The CDR3 runs to 16 residues. The V end was cut by 1 base, the J end by 1 base, with 13 bases between. The CDR3 reads CASSQASGGVNYGYTF. The CDR3 nucleotides are TGCGCCAGCAGCCAAGCGTCAGGCGGGGTTAACTATGGCTACACCTTC.

CDR3 sequence reads: CASSRTSGRANEQFF. Written as DNA, the CDR3 is TGCGCCAGCAGCCGTACTAGCGGGAGGGCCAATGAGCAGTTCTTC. The gene calls are TRBV4-3 and TRBJ2-1; 13 nucleotides agree with TRBD2. CDR3 length: 15 amino acids. The germline CDR1 and CDR2 sequences are LGHNA and YSLEER. V trimming: 4 bases; J trimming: 6 bases; junction bases outside the gene matches: 3.

This chain joins TRBV5-5 and TRBJ2-7; TRBD1 aligns across 7 bases. J was trimmed by 3 bases and V by 2 bases; bases with no gene match: 5. CDR1 and CDR2 (germline): SGHKS, YYEKEE (reference sequence). The CDR3 is 14 amino acids. CDR3 DNA sequence: TGTGCCAGCAGCTTCCGGGACAGTCTCTACGAGCAGTACTTC. It codes for CASSFRDSLYEQYF.

The V gene is TRBV7-9, the J gene TRBJ2-5; 11 bases are a match to TRBD2. Trimming removed 5 bases from V and 2 bases from J; junction bases left unmatched: 4. Germline V CDR1 and CDR2: SEHNR, FQNEAQ (reference sequence). This CDR3 is 15 amino acids long. CDR3 in DNA: TGTGCCAGCAGCCTATGGACTAGCGGGCAAGAGACCCAGTACTTC. This encodes CASSLWTSGQETQYF.

The chain links TRBV19 to TRBJ1-1, with TRBD1 identical over 7 bases. The CDR3 loop spans 15 amino acids. V was clipped by 4 bases and J by 4 bases; unmatched bases: 9. Germline-derived CDR1 and CDR2 are LNHDA and SQIVND (reference sequence). The CDR3 DNA reads TGTGCCAGTAGTAAGGGGAGACAGGGATCCACTGAAGCTTTCTTT. Translated: CASSKGRQGSTEAFF.

This chain uses TRBV29-1 with TRBJ1-2, with 9 bases identical to TRBD1. The CDR3 covers 14 residues. Germline-derived CDR1 and CDR2 are SQVTM and ANQGSEA. With V trimmed by 4 bases and J by 4 bases, 7 bases remained unmatched. CDR3 in DNA: TGCAGCGTTGTCCTGGGACAGGGTAGCTATGGCTACACCTTC. As protein: CSVVLGQGSYGYTF. Looking up the rest from reference TRBV29-1 and TRBJ1-2 gives the full variable domain: SAVISQKPSRDICQRGTSLTIQCQVDSQVTMMFWYRQQPGQSLTLIATANQGSEATYESGFVIDKFPISRPNLTFSTLTVSNMSPEDSSIYLCSVVLGQGSYGYTFGSGTRLTVV.

This rearrangement joins TRBV4-1 to TRBJ1-4, with 7 positions matching TRBD1. Germline-derived CDR1 and CDR2 are MGHRA and YSYEKL. Unmatched junction bases numbered 7, after V lost 2 bases and J lost 4 bases. The CDR3 has 16 amino acids. The CDR3 is CASSQLPTGNNEKLFF. The CDR3 region has the DNA TGCGCCAGCAGCCAACTCCCGACAGGGAATAATGAAAAACTGTTTTTT.

V gene TRBV4-3 combines with J gene TRBJ2-5; 7 nucleotides line up with TRBD2. Per the germline V gene, CDR1 is LGHNA and CDR2 is YSLEER. The CDR3 extends over 13 amino acids. V lost 4 bases to trimming and J lost 11 bases; unmatched junction nucleotides: 10. The CDR3 protein is CASSPGTTSSQYF. Here the CDR3 DNA reads TGCGCCAGCAGCCCAGGGACTACCTCCTCTCAGTACTTC.

Concerning this clone: Additional DNA sequences in this sample encode the identical CDR3. The chain carries TRBV7-2 and TRBJ2-1, with a possible D match to TRBD1 (5 bases). The CDR3 loop spans 15 amino acids. The V gene's germline CDR1 is SGHTA and CDR2 FQGNSA. Deletions cut 0 bases from V and 3 bases from J, with 9 bases between. CDR3 amino acids: CASSLAGAGYNEQFF. Here the CDR3 DNA reads TGTGCCAGCAGCTTAGCAGGGGCCGGCTACAATGAGCAGTTCTTC.

The rearrangement links TRBV23-1 to TRBJ2-1; TRBD2 agrees at 8 bases. TRBV23-1 is annotated as an ORF whose role is uncertain. The CDR3 is 15 residues long. The V and J ends lost 7 bases and 2 bases, in that order; junction bases with no gene match: 7. The CDR3: CASNRLALTYNEQFF. The DNA of the CDR3 is TGCGCCAGCAATCGACTAGCGCTAACCTACAATGAGCAGTTCTTC.

The chain employs TRBV11-2 and TRBJ2-7; 7 nucleotides line up with TRBD2. The CDR3 runs 15 residues. CDR1 and CDR2 from the germline V gene are SGHAT and FQNNGV. J gave up 4 bases and V 1 base, and 7 bases lay outside the gene matches. This chain's CDR3 is CASSLVGTNPYEQYF. CDR3 in DNA: TGTGCCAGCAGCTTAGTTGGGACTAACCCTTACGAGCAGTACTTC.

The chain combines TRBV19 with TRBJ2-1; 10 bases match TRBD2. The CDR3 covers 16 residues. Germline V CDR1 and CDR2: LNHDA, SQIVND (reference sequence). Losses at the gene ends were 3 bases for V and 7 bases for J; bases not matched to a gene: 9. The CDR3: CASSMSLAGVMNEQFF. The CDR3 nucleotides read TGTGCCAGTAGTATGAGCCTAGCGGGAGTAATGAATGAGCAGTTCTTC. Supplemented by reference TRBV19 and TRBJ2-1, the full variable domain reads DGGITQSPKYLFRKEGQNVTLSCEQNLNHDAMYWYRQDPGQGLRLIYYSQIVNDFQKGDIAEGYSVSREKKESFPLTVTSAQKNPTAFYLCASSMSLAGVMNEQFFGPGTRLTVL.

The V call is TRBV11-3, the J call TRBJ1-4, with unresolved D. The germline V gene has CDR1 SGHNT and CDR2 YENEEA. The CDR3 is 15 residues long. V lost 5 bases and J 0 bases, leaving 10 bases between the germline ends. The CDR3 spells CASSTRGSTNEKLFF. The CDR3 region has the DNA TGTGCCAGCAGCACGAGAGGCTCAACTAATGAAAAACTGTTTTTT.

The chain employs TRBV27 and TRBJ1-3, with D unresolved. The V and J ends lost 0 bases and 0 bases respectively, with 12 bases between them. This CDR3 contains 17 residues. From germline, CDR1 is MNHEY and CDR2 SMNVEV (reference sequence). The CDR3 reads CASSLSSHISSGNTIYF. CDR3 sequence (DNA): TGTGCCAGCAGTTTATCGTCGCATATCAGCTCTGGAAACACCATATATTTT.

The CDR3 nucleotides read TGTGCCAGCAGCTTAGAGAGCGGTGACAATCAGCCCCAGCATTTT. It encodes CASSLESGDNQPQHF. The chain couples TRBV7-9 to TRBJ1-5; D is unresolved. V was trimmed by 1 base and J by 3 bases, leaving 10 bases between them. The CDR3 is 15 residues long. Looked up from germline, CDR1 is SEHNR and CDR2 is FQNEAQ (reference sequence).